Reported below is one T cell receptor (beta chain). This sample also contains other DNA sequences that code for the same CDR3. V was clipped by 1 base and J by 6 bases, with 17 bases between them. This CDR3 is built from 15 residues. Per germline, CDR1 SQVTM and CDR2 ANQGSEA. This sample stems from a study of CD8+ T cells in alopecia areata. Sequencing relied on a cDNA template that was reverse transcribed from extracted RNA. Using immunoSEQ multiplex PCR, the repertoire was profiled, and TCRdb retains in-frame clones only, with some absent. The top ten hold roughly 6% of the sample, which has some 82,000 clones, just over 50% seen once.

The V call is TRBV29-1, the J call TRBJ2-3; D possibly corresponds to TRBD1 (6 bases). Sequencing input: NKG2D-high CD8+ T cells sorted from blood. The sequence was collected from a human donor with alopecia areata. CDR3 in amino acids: CSVEGADRLLDTQYF. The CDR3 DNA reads TGCAGCGTTGAAGGAGCCGACAGGCTTCTGGATACGCAGTATTTT.